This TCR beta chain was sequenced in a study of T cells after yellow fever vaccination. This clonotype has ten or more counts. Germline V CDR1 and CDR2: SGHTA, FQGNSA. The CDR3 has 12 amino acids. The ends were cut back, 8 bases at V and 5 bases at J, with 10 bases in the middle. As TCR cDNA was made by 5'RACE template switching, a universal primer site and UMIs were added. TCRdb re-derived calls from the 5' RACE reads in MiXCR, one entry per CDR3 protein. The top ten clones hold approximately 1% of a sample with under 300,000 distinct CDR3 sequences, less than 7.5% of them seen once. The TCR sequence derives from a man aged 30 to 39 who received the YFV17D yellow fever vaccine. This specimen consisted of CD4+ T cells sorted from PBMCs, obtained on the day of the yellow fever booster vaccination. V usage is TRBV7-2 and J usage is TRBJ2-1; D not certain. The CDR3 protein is CASGYFDNEQFF. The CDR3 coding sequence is TGTGCCAGCGGATACTTCGACAATGAGCAGTTCTTC.